Listed below are T cell receptor beta chains from one sample, sequenced in a study of blood T cell repertoires in COVID-19. Data came from immunoSEQ multiplex PCR; TCRdb stores just in-frame clones and leaves some out. The top ten clones hold about 4.5% of a sample with about 160,000 clones, 85% to 95% of them seen once. Input material: peripheral blood. These receptors were collected from a woman aged 45-59 years with acute or convalescent COVID-19. CDR3s include the opening cysteine and the closing phenylalanine or tryptophan. A D gene is named only where the DNA matches it firmly. Clone size is given for some rows only: seen once, a few or many times, or a class if the clone is expanded.

clone size	V gene	J gene	D gene	CDR3 protein	CDR3 DNA
-	TRBV30	TRBJ2-3	-	CAWSLVTDTQYF	TGTGCCTGGAGTCTAGTAACAGATACGCAGTATTTT
few	TRBV7-3	TRBJ2-2	-	CASRPDRFGELFF	TGTGCCAGCAGACCCGACAGATTCGGGGAGCTGTTTTTT
-	TRBV7-2	TRBJ1-6	TRBD1	CASSRDRTYNSPLHF	TGTGCCAGCAGCCGGGACAGAACCTATAATTCACCCCTCCACTTT
-	TRBV7-8	TRBJ1-5	-	CASSLVGAENQPQHF	TGTGCCAGCAGCTTGGTGGGGGCTGAAAATCAGCCCCAGCATTTT
-	TRBV25-1	TRBJ2-1	TRBD1	CASSETGKSYNEQFF	TGTGCCAGCAGTGAGACAGGGAAATCCTACAATGAGCAGTTCTTC
-	TRBV27	TRBJ2-1	-	CASSFGAGEGNEQFF	TGTGCCAGCAGTTTCGGGGCAGGGGAGGGTAATGAGCAGTTCTTC
-	TRBV9	TRBJ1-5	TRBD1	CASSGNPWETGDQPQHF	TGTGCCAGCAGCGGTAACCCGTGGGAGACAGGGGATCAGCCCCAGCATTTT
-	TRBV19	TRBJ1-2	-	CASSIGVSGLIHGYTF	TGTGCCAGTAGTATAGGGGTATCAGGGCTTATCCATGGCTACACCTTC
-	TRBV19	TRBJ1-1	TRBD1	CASSLGQGVGTEAFF	TGTGCCAGTAGTCTCGGACAGGGGGTGGGAACTGAAGCTTTCTTT
-	TRBV18	TRBJ2-3	-	CASSPTLPLPPDTQYF	TGTGCCAGCTCGCCCACACTACCTCTTCCCCCAGATACGCAGTATTTT
-	TRBV5-4	TRBJ1-3	-	CASSYWGGPTLEDSGNTIYF	TGTGCCAGCAGCTATTGGGGGGGACCGACCTTAGAAGACTCTGGAAACACCATATATTTT
-	TRBV30	TRBJ2-2	TRBD1	CASTGTGGLTGELFF	TGTGCCTCCACCGGGACAGGGGGCCTCACCGGGGAGCTGTTTTTT
-	TRBV27	TRBJ1-2	-	CASGNPGIGYTF	TGTGCCAGCGGTAACCCAGGGATCGGCTACACCTTC
-	TRBV28	TRBJ2-1	-	CASSLLRSLEFF	TGTGCCAGCAGTTTATTGAGGTCCTTGGAGTTCTTC
-	TRBV7-5	TRBJ2-7	-	CARSPSVINGAERLSYEQYF	TGTGCCAGAAGCCCCAGTGTTATCAATGGGGCGGAACGACTCTCCTACGAGCAGTACTTC
-	TRBV27	TRBJ2-1	TRBD2	CASSLDPTSGRSYNEQFF	TGTGCCAGCAGTTTAGACCCTACTAGCGGGAGGTCCTACAATGAGCAGTTCTTC
-	TRBV7-2	TRBJ1-2	TRBD1	CASSFTGGTNYGYTF	TGTGCCAGCAGTTTTACAGGGGGAACTAACTATGGCTACACCTTC
-	TRBV5-4	TRBJ2-2	-	CASSFRGAGELFF	TGTGCCAGCAGCTTCAGGGGTGCCGGGGAGCTGTTTTTT
-	TRBV18	TRBJ2-6	TRBD2	CASSPNIAGGSGANVLTF	TGTGCCAGCTCACCCAACATCGCGGGGGGCTCTGGGGCCAACGTCCTGACTTTC
-	TRBV5-4	TRBJ1-1	-	CASSFGGGHTEAFF	TGTGCCAGCAGCTTTGGGGGGGGGCACACTGAAGCTTTCTTT
-	TRBV4-1	TRBJ2-7	-	CASSQVTGLTYEQYF	TGCGCCAGCAGCCAAGTAACAGGGCTTACCTACGAGCAGTACTTC
-	TRBV7-9	TRBJ1-2	-	CASSPKHGYTF	TGTGCCAGCAGCCCTAAGCATGGCTACACCTTC
-	TRBV2	TRBJ1-1	-	CASRAQFQGSTEAFF	TGTGCCAGCAGAGCTCAATTTCAGGGTTCCACTGAAGCTTTCTTT
-	TRBV7-3	TRBJ2-7	-	CASSLKVGAYEQYF	TGTGCCAGCAGCTTGAAAGTCGGGGCCTACGAGCAGTACTTC
-	TRBV25-1	TRBJ1-1	TRBD1	CASSDGTGGTEAFF	TGTGCCAGCAGTGATGGAACAGGGGGCACTGAAGCTTTCTTT
-	TRBV5-5	TRBJ2-3	TRBD1	CASNQGGSTDTQYF	TGTGCCAGCAATCAAGGGGGCAGCACAGATACGCAGTATTTT
few	TRBV11-1	TRBJ2-5	-	CASSFDLQETQYF	TGTGCCAGCAGCTTTGACTTACAAGAGACCCAGTACTTC
few	TRBV11-2	TRBJ2-7	TRBD1	CASSLGQGLVEQYF	TGTGCCAGCAGCTTAGGACAGGGGTTAGTCGAGCAGTACTTC
-	TRBV5-1	TRBJ1-4	-	CASSWTPSGRYEKLFF	TGCGCCAGCAGCTGGACACCATCAGGACGGTACGAAAAACTGTTTTTT